Listed here are 2 T cell receptor beta chains from one sample, sequenced in a study of PD-1 blockade in classical Hodgkin lymphoma. Time point defined: newly diagnosed, previously untreated cHL patient sample. The assay was immunoSEQ multiplex PCR, and TCRdb's table has in-frame clones only and misses some. The sample consists of 20,000 to 25,000 clones, about 95% of them appearing once. Material for sequencing was peripheral blood mononuclear cells (PBMCs). These receptors were collected from a human donor with classical Hodgkin lymphoma.

The chain joins TRBV19 to TRBJ2-1; no definite D call. The CDR3 consists of 14 residues. Germline CDR1 LNHDA, CDR2 SQIVND (reference sequence). V was trimmed by 6 bases and J by 4 bases, leaving 13 bases between them. The chain's CDR3 is CASRNPGSYNEQFF. CDR3 in DNA: TGTGCCAGTAGGAATCCGGGTTCGTACAATGAGCAGTTCTTC.

This clone was detected once. This chain joins TRBV27 and TRBJ2-2, with D possibly matching TRBD1 (7 bases). V lost 0 bases, J lost 4 bases, and 18 bases lay in between. The CDR3 length is 18 residues. Germline loops: CDR1 MNHEY, CDR2 SMNVEV (reference sequence). CDR3 DNA sequence: TGTGCCAGCAGTTTATCCGATCGCAGGGGGGAGGCCACCGGGGAGCTGTTTTTT. It yields the protein CASSLSDRRGEATGELFF.